These 26 T cell receptor beta chains came from one sample sequenced in a study of CD8 T cells in Susac syndrome. It was with random hexamers that about 0.45 to 1 ug RNA was reverse transcribed. In TCRdb, the immunoSEQ multiplex PCR reads were re-called with MiXCR into one record per CDR3 protein. This table has more than 150,000 distinct CDR3 sequences, roughly 95% appearing once. Material for sequencing was CD8+ T cells from PBMCs. The origin of the receptors is a human donor with multiple sclerosis.

The chain combines TRBV30 with TRBJ1-2; D possibly corresponds to TRBD1 (5 bases). In germline, CDR1 is GTSNPN, CDR2 SVGIG (reference sequence). The CDR3 extends over 14 amino acids. V lost 4 bases and J 1 base, leaving 13 bases between the germline ends. The CDR3 DNA sequence: TGTGCCTGGACCCTATGGGACCTTAACTATGGCTACACCTTC. As protein: CAWTLWDLNYGYTF.

This chain links TRBV7-9 with TRBJ2-7; the D gene is possibly TRBD1 (6 bases). The V gene's germline CDR1 is SEHNR and CDR2 FQNEAQ (reference sequence). With 5 bases removed from V and 5 bases from J, the gap between germline ends came to 16 bases. The CDR3 covers 14 residues. CDR3 in amino acids: CASSGTGTLDEQYV. CDR3 bases: TGTGCCAGCAGCGGGACCGGGACACTAGACGAGCAGTACGTC.

The gene calls are TRBV2 and TRBJ2-7; 13 nucleotides line up with TRBD2. This CDR3 has 15 residues. V lost 8 bases and J lost 6; bases outside the gene matches: 10. The germline CDR1 and CDR2 sequences are SNHLY and FYNNEI. CDR3 bases: TGTGCCAGCGCCGGACTAGCGGGGGCGTCTGCCGAGCAGTACGTC. Residues: CASAGLAGASAEQYV.

This rearrangement joins TRBV20-1 to TRBJ2-7; D might be TRBD1 (5 bases). The germline gives CDR1 DFQATT, CDR2 SNEGSKA (reference sequence). CDR3 length: 13 residues. Trimming left V 3 bases short and J 4 bases short, with 13 bases between. CDR3 DNA: TGCAGTGCTAGGGGGCGGCTTAGGTACGAGCAGTACGTC. It yields the protein CSARGRLRYEQYV.

The rearrangement joins TRBV19 to TRBJ2-1, with TRBD1 as a possible D gene (6 bases). Germline V gives CDR1 LNHDA, CDR2 SQIVND (reference sequence). This CDR3 comprises 12 residues. V was trimmed by 11 bases and J by 5 bases, leaving 13 bases between them. This chain's CDR3 is CASTRGNNEQFF. The CDR3 nucleotides read TGTGCCTCCACGAGGGGGAACAATGAGCAGTTCTTC.

This clonotype was detected only once. V and J are TRBV20-1 and TRBJ2-3; D is perhaps TRBD1 (6 bases). Trimming took off 0 bases at V and 3 bases at J, with 13 bases between the two ends. Germline assignment: CDR1 DFQATT and CDR2 SNEGSKA (reference sequence). The CDR3 contains 15 residues. This CDR3 reads CSARDLDSPTDTQYF. The CDR3, as DNA: TGCAGTGCTAGAGATCTGGACAGCCCGACAGATACGCAGTATTTT.

This clonotype was detected a few times. V usage is TRBV12-3 or TRBV12-4 and J usage is TRBJ2-3, with unresolved D. V was trimmed by 3 bases and J by 6 bases, leaving 7 bases between them. CDR3 size: 12 residues. DNA of the CDR3: TGTGCCAGCAGTTTTCTTCGGGATACGCAGTATTTT. Protein: CASSFLRDTQYF.

This chain joins TRBV7-9 and TRBJ1-1; 7 nucleotides line up with TRBD1. The CDR3 extends over 15 amino acids. After removal of 5 bases from V and 0 bases from J, the junction contained 6 bases not matched to a gene. Germline V gene sequence: CDR1 SEHNR, CDR2 FQNEAQ (reference sequence). The CDR3 region is CASSPGTAMNTEAFF. In DNA form, the CDR3 reads TGTGCCAGCAGCCCCGGGACAGCGATGAACACTGAAGCTTTCTTT.

The chain carries TRBV5-4 and TRBJ2-3, with D maybe TRBD1 (5 bases). The germline V gene has CDR1 SGHNT and CDR2 YYREEE (reference sequence). V dropped 4 bases and J dropped 8 bases, with 14 bases sitting between them. CDR3 size: 13 residues. CDR3 sequence: CASSPLTASTQYF. Written as DNA, the CDR3 is TGTGCCAGCAGCCCGCTGACAGCAAGTACGCAGTATTTT.

The chain has TRBV12-3 or TRBV12-4 and TRBJ2-1; D is unresolved. V was pared by 8 bases and J by 3 bases, with 14 bases between. The CDR3 totals 14 residues. The CDR3: CASGPRGHYNEQFF. In nucleotides, the CDR3 is TGTGCCAGCGGTCCGAGAGGTCACTACAATGAGCAGTTCTTC.

The chain uses TRBV29-1 and TRBJ2-2; D gene ambiguous. Germline CDR1 SQVTM, CDR2 ANQGSEA. With 2 bases removed from V and 8 bases from J, the gap between germline ends came to 6 bases. The CDR3 runs 11 residues. CDR3 DNA sequence: TGCAGCGTTGAAAGGCGGGGGGAGCTGTTTTTT. Its protein product is CSVERRGELFF.

The chain recombines TRBV20-1 with TRBJ2-1, with D possibly TRBD2 on 5 matching bases. CDR1 and CDR2 from the germline V gene are DFQATT and SNEGSKA (reference sequence). V was shortened by 7 bases and J by 3 bases, with 10 bases between the two germline ends. CDR3 length: 12 amino acids. This chain's CDR3 is CSGDSVYNEQFF. CDR3 sequence (DNA): TGCAGTGGGGATAGCGTCTACAATGAGCAGTTCTTC.

This chain uses TRBV30 with TRBJ1-1, with unresolved D. Trimming pared 2 bases from V and 2 bases from J, leaving 6 bases between. The CDR3 sequence is 12 residues long. The germline CDR1 and CDR2 sequences are GTSNPN and SVGIG (reference sequence). CDR3 sequence: CAWSPDNTEAFF. CDR3 in DNA: TGTGCCTGGAGTCCCGACAACACTGAAGCTTTCTTT.

The chain joins TRBV3-1 to TRBJ2-6; D might be TRBD2 (5 bases). V dropped 3 bases and J dropped 0 bases, with 6 bases sitting between them. In germline, CDR1 is LGHDT, CDR2 YNNKEL (reference sequence). There are 15 residues in the CDR3. CDR3 sequence (DNA): TGTGCCAGCAGCCAGGGAGCCTCTGGGGCCAACGTCCTGACTTTC. Its protein product is CASSQGASGANVLTF. The full variable domain, in which reference TRBV3-1 and TRBJ2-6 provide the parts outside the CDR3, is DTAVSQTPKYLVTQMGNDKSIKCEQNLGHDTMYWYKQDSKKFLKIMFSYNNKELIINETVPNRFSPKSPDKAHLNLHINSLELGDSAVYFCASSQGASGANVLTFGAGSRLTVL.

The gene calls are TRBV7-9 and TRBJ2-1, with D unresolved. This CDR3 contains 12 residues. The germline CDR1 and CDR2 sequences are SEHNR and FQNEAQ (reference sequence). Trimming pared 3 bases from V and 5 bases from J, leaving 5 bases between. CDR3 amino acids: CASSFLHNEQFF. The CDR3 DNA sequence: TGTGCCAGCAGCTTCCTTCACAATGAGCAGTTCTTC. The variable domain in full, with the rest retrieved from reference TRBV7-9 and TRBJ2-1, is DTGVSQNPRHKITKRGQNVTFRCDPISEHNRLYWYRQTLGQGPEFLTYFQNEAQLEKSRLLSDRFSAERPKGSFSTLEIQRTEQGDSAMYLCASSFLHNEQFFGPGTRLTVL.

V gene TRBV4-2 combines with J gene TRBJ2-7; weak D call: TRBD2 (6 bases). V lost 0 bases and J 2 bases, leaving 11 bases between the germline ends. There are 15 residues in the CDR3. Germline CDR1 is LGHNA and CDR2 is YNFKEQ. Here the CDR3 DNA reads TGTGCCAGCAGCCAAGAACTGGCGGGGCCCTACGAGCAGTACGTC. This sequence encodes CASSQELAGPYEQYV.

The chain joins TRBV27 to TRBJ1-1, with D perhaps matching TRBD1 (5 bases). Trimming shortened V by 6 bases and J by 5 bases, and 13 bases separated the two germline ends. The CDR3 loop spans 13 amino acids. Germline values: CDR1 MNHEY, CDR2 SMNVEV (reference sequence). The CDR3 DNA is TGTGCCAGCAGACTCTCCTCAGGGACTGAAGCTTTCTTT. This gives the protein CASRLSSGTEAFF.

This clonotype was counted between two and nine times. This rearrangement joins TRBV27 to TRBJ1-5; D may be TRBD1 (5 bases). CDR1 and CDR2 (germline): MNHEY, SMNVEV (reference sequence). V dropped 5 bases and J dropped 4 bases, with 9 bases sitting between them. CDR3 length: 13 residues. The CDR3 region is CASSPGTNQPQHF. As DNA, the CDR3 is TGTGCCAGCAGTCCCGGGACGAATCAGCCCCAGCATTTT.

The rearrangement joins TRBV29-1 to TRBJ2-1, with 10 nucleotides matching TRBD2. This CDR3 contains 18 residues. CDR1 is SQVTM, CDR2 ANQGSEA, per germline. Germline trimming cut 2 bases from V and 1 base from J; bases unmatched to any gene: 11. CDR3 in amino acids: CSVEIAGGEVLSYNEQFF. As DNA, the CDR3 is TGCAGCGTTGAAATAGCGGGGGGCGAGGTCTTATCCTACAATGAGCAGTTCTTC.

The CDR3 coding sequence is TGCAGCGTTGAGGCCCTCAATCATTATGGCTACACCTTC. Its protein is CSVEALNHYGYTF. The rearrangement links TRBV29-1 to TRBJ1-2; D unresolved. There are 13 residues in the CDR3. The V and J ends lost 3 bases and 5 bases respectively, with 13 bases between them. Germline lookup yields CDR1 SQVTM and CDR2 ANQGSEA.

This chain connects TRBV3-1 to TRBJ2-1; D is unclear. Germline V gene data show CDR1 as LGHDT and CDR2 as YNNKEL (reference sequence). V lost 0 bases, J lost 8 bases, and 17 bases lay in between. The CDR3 spans 16 residues. CDR3 nucleotide sequence: TGTGCCAGCAGCCAAGATGAAGGCACCAACGTAGATGAGCAGTTCTTC. Amino acids: CASSQDEGTNVDEQFF.

The genes are TRBV4-2 and TRBJ1-2; 7 nucleotides match TRBD1. This CDR3 is 17 amino acids long. Germline CDR1 and CDR2: LGHNA and YNFKEQ. J was trimmed by 7 bases and V by 3 bases; bases with no gene match: 17. For the CDR3, the DNA is TGTGCCAGCAGCCACCAATCCCTATTTAGACAGGGAGGTGGCTACACCTTC. Translated: CASSHQSLFRQGGGYTF.

The V call is TRBV12-3 or TRBV12-4, the J call TRBJ2-1; 8 nucleotides align to TRBD1. The trim removed 6 bases at V and 0 bases at J, leaving 4 bases unmatched. The CDR3 consists of 15 residues. The CDR3 loop is CASSRDRSSYNEQFF. The CDR3 DNA reads TGTGCCAGCAGCAGGGACAGGAGCTCCTACAATGAGCAGTTCTTC.

J is TRBJ2-1 and V is TRBV7-9; D perhaps matches TRBD1 (6 bases). V was cut by 6 bases and J by 3 bases, with 9 bases left in between. There are 13 residues in the CDR3. Germline V gene sequence: CDR1 SEHNR, CDR2 FQNEAQ (reference sequence). CDR3 protein: CASRRGIYNEQFF. In DNA form, the CDR3 reads TGTGCCAGCAGGAGGGGGATCTACAATGAGCAGTTCTTC.

This clonotype was found once. The rearrangement joins TRBV7-9 to TRBJ1-2, with D possibly TRBD1 on 6 matching bases. From germline, CDR1 is SEHNR and CDR2 FQNEAQ (reference sequence). The CDR3 contains 15 residues. V shed 1 base and J shed 6 bases, with 15 bases lying between them. The CDR3 nucleotides are TGTGCCAGCAGCTTAGGACAACAGGGAAATGATGGCTACACCTTC. It encodes CASSLGQQGNDGYTF.

This sequence joins TRBV30 and TRBJ1-2; D gene ambiguous. V lost 0 bases and J lost 2, with 13 bases in between. CDR1 is GTSNPN and CDR2 is SVGIG in the germline V gene (reference sequence). CDR3 length equals 15 residues. CDR3 loop: CAWSVGSGLNYGYTF. CDR3 in DNA: TGTGCCTGGAGTGTAGGATCGGGCTTAAACTATGGCTACACCTTC.